The T cell receptor beta chain under discussion was sequenced for a study of shared clonotypes between healthy human individuals. Study details: Each donor's CD8 memory used one plate, CD8 naive two, each CD4 subset three.

Germline V gene lookup returns CDR1 MNHNY and CDR2 SVGAGI (reference sequence). The CDR3 loop spans 14 amino acids. Trimming removed 4 bases at V and 1 base at J, with 8 bases between. Execution of the assay was at deep level. TCRdb keeps only in-frame clones here, not all; method: immunoSEQ multiplex PCR. This sample carries about 2.4 million clones, more than 85% of them seen once, and the ten largest clones take about 0.39%. The donors, all of them Caucasian adults, lived in Nashville, Tennessee. The receptor was isolated from a man younger than 35 in good health. Some clones in this sample may be carry-over from other donors' samples. The chain joins TRBV6-6 to TRBJ1-3; D may be TRBD1 (5 bases). Sequencing was performed on naive CD4+ T cells from PBMCs. Subset: CD45RA+ positively selected. The CDR3 sequence is CASSSAGSGNTIYF. The CDR3 nucleotides read TGTGCCAGCAGTTCGGCAGGGTCTGGAAACACCATATATTTT.